This section outlines one TCR beta chain sequence together with its context. The data originate from a study of blood T cell repertoires in COVID-19. Background on the study: Donors in the United States, Italy and Spain gave samples during acute or convalescent COVID-19. T cells, B-cell-depleted T cells, or PBMCs provided the cDNA or gDNA that served as material.

It was during active infection that Seattle patients were enrolled and then longitudinally followed. The trim removed 6 bases at V and 1 base at J, leaving 4 bases unmatched. CDR1 is WNHNN, CDR2 SYGVQD, per germline (reference sequence). The length of the CDR3 is 14 residues. In the original analysis: Amplified reference gene primers provided the basis for estimating nucleated cell counts. Clones were sequenced by immunoSEQ multiplex PCR, and TCRdb holds only the in-frame ones, with some missing. That table supplies the V and J calls and clone size; D and trimming were determined from the DNA. The sample includes 250,000 to 300,000 clones, roughly 86% of them seen just once.

The receptor's source is a woman between 25 and 40 years old with COVID-19, enrolled during active disease. This chain uses TRBV10-1 with TRBJ2-3, with TRBD1 identical over 7 bases. Sequencing was performed on peripheral blood. This CDR3 reads CASSVGQGTDTQYF. CDR3 nucleotide sequence: TGCGCCAGCAGCGTCGGACAGGGCACAGATACGCAGTATTTT.